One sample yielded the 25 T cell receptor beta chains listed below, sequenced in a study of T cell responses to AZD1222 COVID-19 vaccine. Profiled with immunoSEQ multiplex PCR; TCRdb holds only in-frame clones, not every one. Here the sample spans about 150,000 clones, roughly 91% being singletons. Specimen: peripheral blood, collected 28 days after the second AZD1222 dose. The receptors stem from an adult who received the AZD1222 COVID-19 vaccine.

CDR3: CASSQRAEQYF. The CDR3 region has the DNA TGTGCCAGCAGCCAAAGGGCCGAGCAGTACTTC. This chain connects TRBV3-1 (or the pseudogene TRBV3-2) to TRBJ2-7; no firm D call. V shed 2 bases and J shed 6 bases, with 5 bases lying between them. From germline, CDR1 is LGHDT and CDR2 YNNKEL (reference sequence). The CDR3 runs to 11 residues.

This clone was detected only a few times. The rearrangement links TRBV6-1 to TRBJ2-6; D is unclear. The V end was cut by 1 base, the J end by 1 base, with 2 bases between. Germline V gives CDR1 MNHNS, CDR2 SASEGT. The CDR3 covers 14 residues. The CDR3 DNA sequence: TGTGCCAGCAGTGAAGGATCTGGGGCCAACGTCCTGACTTTC. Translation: CASSEGSGANVLTF.

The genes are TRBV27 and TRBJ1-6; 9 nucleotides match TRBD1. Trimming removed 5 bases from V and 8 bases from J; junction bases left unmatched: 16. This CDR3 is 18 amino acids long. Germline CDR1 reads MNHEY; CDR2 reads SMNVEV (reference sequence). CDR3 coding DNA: TGTGCCAGCAGTAAACCGGGACAGGGACGCCTAGGAGATTCACCCCTCCACTTT. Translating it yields CASSKPGQGRLGDSPLHF.

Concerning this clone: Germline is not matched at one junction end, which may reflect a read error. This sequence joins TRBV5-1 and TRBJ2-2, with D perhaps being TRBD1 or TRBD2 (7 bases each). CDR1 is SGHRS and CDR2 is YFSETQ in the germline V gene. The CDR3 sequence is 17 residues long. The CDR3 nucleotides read TGTGCCAGCAGCTCCCAGGGGAGGGGGCTTAACACCGGGGAGCTGTTTTTT. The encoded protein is CASSSQGRGLNTGELFF.

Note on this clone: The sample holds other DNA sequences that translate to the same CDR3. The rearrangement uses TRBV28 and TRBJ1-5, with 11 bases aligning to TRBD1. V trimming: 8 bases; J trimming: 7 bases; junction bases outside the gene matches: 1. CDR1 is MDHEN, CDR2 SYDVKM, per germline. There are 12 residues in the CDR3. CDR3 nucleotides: TGTGCCAGCGGGACAGGGGGACAGCCCCAGCATTTT. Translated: CASGTGGQPQHF.

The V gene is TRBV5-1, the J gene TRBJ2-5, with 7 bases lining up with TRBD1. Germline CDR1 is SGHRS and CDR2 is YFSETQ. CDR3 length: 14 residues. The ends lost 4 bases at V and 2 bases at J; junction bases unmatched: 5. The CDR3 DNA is TGCGCCAGCAGCCAGGCACAGGGGCAAGAGACCCAGTACTTC. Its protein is CASSQAQGQETQYF.

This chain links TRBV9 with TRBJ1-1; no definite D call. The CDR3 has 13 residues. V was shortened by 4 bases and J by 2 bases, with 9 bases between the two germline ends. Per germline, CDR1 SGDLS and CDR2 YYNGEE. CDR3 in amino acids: CASSSLDNTEAFF. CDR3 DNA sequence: TGTGCCAGCAGCTCTTTAGACAACACTGAAGCTTTCTTT. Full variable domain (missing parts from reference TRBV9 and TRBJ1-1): DSGVTQTPKHLITATGQRVTLRCSPRSGDLSVYWYQQSLDQGLQFLIQYYNGEERAKGNILERFSAQQFPDLHSELNLSSLELGDSALYFCASSSLDNTEAFFGQGTRLTVV.

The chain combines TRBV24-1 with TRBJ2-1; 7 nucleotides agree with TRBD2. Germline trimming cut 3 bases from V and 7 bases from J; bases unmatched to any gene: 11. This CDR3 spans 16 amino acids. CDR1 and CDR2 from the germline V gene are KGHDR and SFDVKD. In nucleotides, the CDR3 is TGTGCCACCAGTGATGAAGGGGCTAGCGGCTCGAATGAGCAGTTCTTC. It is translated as CATSDEGASGSNEQFF.

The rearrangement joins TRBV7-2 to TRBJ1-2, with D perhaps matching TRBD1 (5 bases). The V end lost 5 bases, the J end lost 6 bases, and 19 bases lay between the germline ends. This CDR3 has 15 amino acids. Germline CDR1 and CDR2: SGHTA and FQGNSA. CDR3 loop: CASSPEPTAFDGYTF. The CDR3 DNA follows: TGTGCCAGCAGCCCAGAACCGACAGCTTTCGATGGCTACACCTTC.

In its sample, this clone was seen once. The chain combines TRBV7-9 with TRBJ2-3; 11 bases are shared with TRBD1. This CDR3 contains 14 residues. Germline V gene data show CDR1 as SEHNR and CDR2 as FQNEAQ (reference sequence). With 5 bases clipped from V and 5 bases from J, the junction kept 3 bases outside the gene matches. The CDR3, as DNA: TGTGCCAGCAGCCGGGACAGGGGGATAGATACGCAGTATTTT. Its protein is CASSRDRGIDTQYF.

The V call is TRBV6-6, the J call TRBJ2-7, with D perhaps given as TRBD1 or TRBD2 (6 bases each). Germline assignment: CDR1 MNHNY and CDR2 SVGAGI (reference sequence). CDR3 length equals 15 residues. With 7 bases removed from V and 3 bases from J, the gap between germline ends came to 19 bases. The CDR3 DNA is TGTGCCAGCAAATCCCGTGAGGGGGGACTCTACGAGCAGTACTTC. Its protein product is CASKSREGGLYEQYF.

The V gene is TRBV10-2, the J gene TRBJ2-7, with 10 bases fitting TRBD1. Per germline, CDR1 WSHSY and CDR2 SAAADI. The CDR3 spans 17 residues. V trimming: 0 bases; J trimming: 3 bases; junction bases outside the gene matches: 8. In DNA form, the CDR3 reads TGCGCCAGCAGTGAGTCGTGGAGCGGGACAGGGGACTACGAGCAGTACTTC. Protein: CASSESWSGTGDYEQYF.

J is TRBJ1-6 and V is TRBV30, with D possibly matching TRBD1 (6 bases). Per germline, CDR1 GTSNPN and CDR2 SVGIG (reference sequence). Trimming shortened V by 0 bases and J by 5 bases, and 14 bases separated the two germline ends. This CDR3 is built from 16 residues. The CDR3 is CAWSVQTGGNNSPLHF. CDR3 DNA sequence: TGTGCCTGGAGTGTACAGACAGGTGGAAATAATTCACCCCTCCACTTT.

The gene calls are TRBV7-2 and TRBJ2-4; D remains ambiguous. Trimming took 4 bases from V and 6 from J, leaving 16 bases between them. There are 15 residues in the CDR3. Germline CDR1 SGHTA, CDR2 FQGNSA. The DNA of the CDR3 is TGTGCCAGCAGCTCCGATGGGCAGTTCCTAAACATTCAGTACTTC. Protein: CASSSDGQFLNIQYF.

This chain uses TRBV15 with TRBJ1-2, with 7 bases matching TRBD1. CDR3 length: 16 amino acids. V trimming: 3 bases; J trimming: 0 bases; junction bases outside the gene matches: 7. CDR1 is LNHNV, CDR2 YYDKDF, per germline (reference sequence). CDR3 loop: CATSRAGQEANYGYTF. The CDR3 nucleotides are TGTGCCACCAGCAGGGCCGGACAGGAAGCTAACTATGGCTACACCTTC.

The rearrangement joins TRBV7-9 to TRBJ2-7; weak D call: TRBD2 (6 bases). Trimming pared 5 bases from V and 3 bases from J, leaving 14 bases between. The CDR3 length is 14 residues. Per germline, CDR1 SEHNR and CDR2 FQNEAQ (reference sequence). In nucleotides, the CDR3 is TGTGCCAGCAGCCCTGGGACTGCCGACTACGAGCAGTACTTC. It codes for CASSPGTADYEQYF.

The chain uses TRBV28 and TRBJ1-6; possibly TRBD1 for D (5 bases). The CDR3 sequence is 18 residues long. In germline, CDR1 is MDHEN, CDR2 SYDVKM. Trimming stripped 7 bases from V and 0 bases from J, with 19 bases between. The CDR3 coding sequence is TGTGCCAGCACCTCGGGGCAGGGTTTTCTCTCCTATAATTCACCCCTCCACTTT. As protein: CASTSGQGFLSYNSPLHF.

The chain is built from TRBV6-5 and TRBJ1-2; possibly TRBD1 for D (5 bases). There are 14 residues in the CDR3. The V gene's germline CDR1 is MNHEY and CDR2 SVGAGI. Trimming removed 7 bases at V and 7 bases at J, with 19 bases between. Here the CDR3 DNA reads TGTGCCAGCACAGTCGGGCAGGGAGTCACTGGCTACACCTTC. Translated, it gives CASTVGQGVTGYTF.

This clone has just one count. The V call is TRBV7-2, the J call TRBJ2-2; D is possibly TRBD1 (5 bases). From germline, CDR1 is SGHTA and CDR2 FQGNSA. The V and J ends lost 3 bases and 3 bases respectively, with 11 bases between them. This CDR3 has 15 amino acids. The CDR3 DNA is TGTGCCAGCAGCTTTGTCAGGGTGGACACCGGGGAGCTGTTTTTT. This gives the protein CASSFVRVDTGELFF.

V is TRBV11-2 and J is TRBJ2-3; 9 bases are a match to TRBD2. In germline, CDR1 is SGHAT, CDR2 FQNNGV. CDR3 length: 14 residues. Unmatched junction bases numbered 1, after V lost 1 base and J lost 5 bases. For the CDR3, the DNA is TGTGCCAGCAGCTTAGGCGGGGGGGGAGATACGCAGTATTTT. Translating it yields CASSLGGGGDTQYF.

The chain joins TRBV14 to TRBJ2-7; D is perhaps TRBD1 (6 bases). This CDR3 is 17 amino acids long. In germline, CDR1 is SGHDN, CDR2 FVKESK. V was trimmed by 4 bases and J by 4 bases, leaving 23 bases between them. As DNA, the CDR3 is TGTGCCAGCAGCCTGGGGGCGGACCCTCCGCTTTTTTACGAGCAGTACTTC. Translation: CASSLGADPPLFYEQYF.

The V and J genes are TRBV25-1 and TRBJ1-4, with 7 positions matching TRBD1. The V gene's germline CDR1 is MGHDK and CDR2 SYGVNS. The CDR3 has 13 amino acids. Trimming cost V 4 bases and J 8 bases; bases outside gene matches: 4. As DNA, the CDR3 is TGTGCCAGCAGTGGGTCGGGACAGGAAAAACTGTTTTTT. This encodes CASSGSGQEKLFF.

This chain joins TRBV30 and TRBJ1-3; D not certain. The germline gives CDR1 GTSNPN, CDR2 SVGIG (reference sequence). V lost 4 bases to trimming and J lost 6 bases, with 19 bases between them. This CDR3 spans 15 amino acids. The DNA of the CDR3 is TGTGCCTGGAATCGTTTCGCGGGCAGTGAAAACACCATATATTTT. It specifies CAWNRFAGSENTIYF.

The CDR3 DNA is TGTGCCAGCAGTGATGGGACAGCGAGGGGCTATGGCTACACCTTC. Amino acid sequence: CASSDGTARGYGYTF. The J gene is TRBJ1-2, the V gene TRBV6-1; 7 bases match TRBD1. Germline V gives CDR1 MNHNS, CDR2 SASEGT. J was trimmed by 4 bases and V by 3 bases; bases with no gene match: 8. CDR3 size: 15 residues.

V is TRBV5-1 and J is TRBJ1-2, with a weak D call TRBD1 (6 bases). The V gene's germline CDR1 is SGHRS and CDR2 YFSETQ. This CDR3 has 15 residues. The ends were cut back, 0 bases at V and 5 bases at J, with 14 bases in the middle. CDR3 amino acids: CASSLDLQGWYGYTF. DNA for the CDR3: TGCGCCAGCAGCTTGGACCTACAGGGCTGGTATGGCTACACCTTC.